Sequencing of this TCR beta chain was carried out in a study of T cells in Graves' hyperthyroidism and ophthalmopathy (dated by TCRdb to the late 2010s). Describing the broader study: Peripheral blood was sampled at the time of initial diagnosis, prior to any treatment. For training and testing, the roughly 100 patients in the discovery cohort were randomly divided in a 7:3 ratio. After blood sampling, hyperthyroidism patients were treated with methimazole at a starting dose of 30 mg daily, and ophthalmopathy patients were treated with high-dose intravenous methylprednisolone. The paper reports TCR Vbeta CDR3 sequencing of roughly 140 peripheral blood samples: some 41 ophthalmopathy, some 80 hyperthyroidism and approximately 17 progressor patients. In addition, the study compared T-cell repertoires in thyroid tissue and in blood from roughly 6 Graves' hyperthyroidism patients. Prospective prediction of ophthalmopathy was tested in an independent validation cohort consisting of 18 hyperthyroidism patients and some 16 patients who later progressed to ophthalmopathy. TCR V-J signatures able to tell the groups apart were searched for in a discovery cohort of more than 90 patients, of whom more than 40 had Graves' ophthalmopathy and 57 had stable Graves' hyperthyroidism. Overall results and qualifications from the work: During validation, the model predicted progression to ophthalmopathy a median of about 6.5 months ahead of onset, with more than 55% sensitivity and less than 85% specificity. No statistical method was used to set the sample size in advance, and investigators knew the group allocation. Ophthalmopathy was separated from stable hyperthyroidism by a 13 V-J signature model, with approximately 89% sensitivity and about 81% specificity obtained in cross-validation and 80%/75% obtained in testing. Most expanded thyroid clonotypes (frequency above 0.001) were also detected in blood, a finding suggesting that blood repertoires may reflect thyroid immune responses.

V lost 2 bases and J lost 0 bases; the stretch between them is 8 bases long. CDR1 and CDR2 are drawn from the germline V gene: MNHNS, SASEGT. From the cysteine through the phenylalanine, the CDR3 covers 15 amino acids. Just CDR3 DNA is preserved here, 45 bases in frame from base 1. The table lists this clonotype with many counts. No cognate antigen has been identified for it. It has no much larger one-base neighbor in the sample; base qualities were not kept. Amplification of TCR beta CDR3 regions was carried out from RNA transcripts. The TCR CDR3 was subjected to a first round of RT-PCR using the HTBI primer set and the Qiagen OneStep RT-PCR kit. A second multiplex PCR round built the libraries, followed by size selection and purification. Libraries were sequenced paired-end with 100 bp reads on an Illumina HiSeq2000. In the paper's pipeline: Raw data were processed with SOAPnuke, discarding reads with adapters, uncalled bases, mean Phred below 15, or no exact constant-primer or identifier match. High-quality paired reads were merged using COPE v1.2.5, and each unique nucleotide sequence was defined as a clonotype. MiTCR v1.1 was used to align the clonotypes against IMGT TRBV, TRBD and TRBJ reference segments. The analysis was restricted to V-J combinations with a frequency above 0.0001, which together covered 99.2% of the repertoires. A TCS score was defined as the ratio of F50 (clonal expansion) to E x V (chaos), with BLOSUM62-based TCRdist applied between CDR3 peptides within each V-J. Welch's t-statistics and random forest reduced 500 to 550 V-J features to 13, which were used in a naive Bayes classifier (R e1071). TCRdb's own reprocessing of the public reads used fastp at Q25 and MiXCR and kept productive beta chains. Each entry is one CDR3 protein sequence, shown with its most common DNA and genes. It is TCRdb's table, rather than the study itself, that gives the V and J calls and clone size. A total of over 200,000 distinct CDR3 sequences appear in this sample, 15% to 20% of them only once. Roughly 44% of the sample rests with the top ten.

Stable Graves' hyperthyroidism was defined as no progression to ophthalmopathy during 18 months of follow-up. Hyperthyroidism patients were newly diagnosed, with disease duration under 2 months, and aged 18 to 65 years. Patients with uncontrolled infections, other autoimmune diseases, pregnancy or lactation were excluded. Diagnoses were based on clinical symptoms, serum thyroxine and TRAb, thyroid ultrasound and orbital computed tomography. PBMCs were isolated from approximately 10 ml of fresh peripheral blood by Ficoll-Paque density gradient centrifugation. Total RNA was extracted using Trizol reagent, and RNA quality was assessed on an Agilent 2100 Bioanalyzer.

This clonotype originated in a man between 35 and 55 years old with Graves' hyperthyroidism. The sequence joins TRBV6-1 to TRBJ1-3, with TRBD1 as a weak D call on 5 bases. The sample consisted of blood. CDR3 sequence: CASSELGASGNTIYF. The nucleotides are TGTGCCAGCAGTGAATTAGGGGCCTCTGGAAACACCATATATTTT.